This T cell receptor beta chain was obtained from a study of blood T cell repertoires in COVID-19. About the study: Two consecutive negative NP/OP PCR tests, clearance, or resolved symptoms defined Cohort 3 recovery. The United States, Italy and Spain were the sources of the acute and convalescent COVID-19 samples.

This table comes from immunoSEQ multiplex PCR, and its TCRdb copy is limited to in-frame clones, with some not included. Of roughly 210,000 clones in the sample, around 87% were seen once. Germline-derived CDR1 and CDR2 are SGDLS and YYNGEE. The V end lost 0 bases, the J end lost 3 bases, and 12 bases lay between the germline ends. This CDR3 contains 15 residues. This TCR derives from a man aged 25-45 years in a cohort exposed to, infected with or recovered from COVID-19 (not recorded which). The rearrangement uses TRBV9 and TRBJ2-5, with D maybe TRBD2 (6 bases). Specimen: PBMCs or T cells enriched from blood (not recorded which). The CDR3 region has the DNA TGTGCCAGCAGCGTAGCCGGGGACTTCAAAGAGACCCAGTACTTC. Encoded protein: CASSVAGDFKETQYF.